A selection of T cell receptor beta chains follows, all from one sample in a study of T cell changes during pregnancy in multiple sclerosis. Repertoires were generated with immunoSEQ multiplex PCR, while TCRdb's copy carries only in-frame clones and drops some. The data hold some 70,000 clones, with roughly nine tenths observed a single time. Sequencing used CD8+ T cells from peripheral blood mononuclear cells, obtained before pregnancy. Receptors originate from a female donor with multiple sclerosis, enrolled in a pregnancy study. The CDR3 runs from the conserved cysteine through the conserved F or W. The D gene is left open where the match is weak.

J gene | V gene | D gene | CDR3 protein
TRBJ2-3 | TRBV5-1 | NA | CASSLAGNFLTDTQYF
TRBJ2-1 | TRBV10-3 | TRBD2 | CAISDLAGGYNEQFF
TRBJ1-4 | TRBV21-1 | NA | CARGREENEKLFF
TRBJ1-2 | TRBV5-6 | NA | CASSLVTSYTNYGYTF
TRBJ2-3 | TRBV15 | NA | CATSRVDSQDTQYF
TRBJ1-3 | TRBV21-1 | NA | CASSKADRRKGNTIYF
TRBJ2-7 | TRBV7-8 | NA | CASSVYEGGYEQYF
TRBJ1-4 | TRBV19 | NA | CASSISQGRMRLFF
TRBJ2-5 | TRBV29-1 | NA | CSWAGETQYF
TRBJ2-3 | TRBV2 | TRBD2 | CASSRPSGGSSTDTQYF
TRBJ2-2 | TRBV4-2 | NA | CASSQKTDNTGELFF
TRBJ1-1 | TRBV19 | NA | CASSTGQYRVTEAFF
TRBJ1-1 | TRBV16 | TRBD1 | CASSQTTGGRAEAFF
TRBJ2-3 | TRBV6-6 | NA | CASSSEGSDTQYF
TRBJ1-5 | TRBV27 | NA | CASSLVAEMNQPQHF
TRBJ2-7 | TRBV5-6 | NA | CASSQEGQDFYF
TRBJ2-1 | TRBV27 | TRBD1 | CASSLSRRGFINEQFF
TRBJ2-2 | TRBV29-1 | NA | CSVDSVNTGELFF
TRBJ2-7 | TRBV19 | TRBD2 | CASSTVSGEISYEQYF
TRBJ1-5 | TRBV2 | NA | CAIQTETDSNQPQHF
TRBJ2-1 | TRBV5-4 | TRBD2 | CASTTWGGVLEQFF
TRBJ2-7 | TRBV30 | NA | CAWRRGPSSYEQYF